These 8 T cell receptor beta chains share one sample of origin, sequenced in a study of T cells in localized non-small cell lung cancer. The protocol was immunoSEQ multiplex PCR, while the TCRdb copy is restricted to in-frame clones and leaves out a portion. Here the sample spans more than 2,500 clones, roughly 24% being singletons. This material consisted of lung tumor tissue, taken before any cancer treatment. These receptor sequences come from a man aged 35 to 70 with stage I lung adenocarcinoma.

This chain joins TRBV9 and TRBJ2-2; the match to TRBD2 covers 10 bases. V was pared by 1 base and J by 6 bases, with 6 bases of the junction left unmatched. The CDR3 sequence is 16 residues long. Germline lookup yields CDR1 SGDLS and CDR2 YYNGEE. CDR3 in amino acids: CASSVLAGVEAGELFF. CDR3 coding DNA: TGTGCCAGCAGCGTACTAGCGGGAGTAGAGGCCGGGGAGCTGTTTTTT.

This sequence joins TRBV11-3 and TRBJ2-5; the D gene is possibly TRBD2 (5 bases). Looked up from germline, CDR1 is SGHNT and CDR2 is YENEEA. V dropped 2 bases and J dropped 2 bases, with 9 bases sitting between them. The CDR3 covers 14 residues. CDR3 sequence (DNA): TGTGCCAGCAGCTTAATGGGCGGGCAAGAGACCCAGTACTTC. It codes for CASSLMGGQETQYF.

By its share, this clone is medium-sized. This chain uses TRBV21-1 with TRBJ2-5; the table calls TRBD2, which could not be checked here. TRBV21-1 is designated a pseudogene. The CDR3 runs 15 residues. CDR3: CASSLAAGAQETQYF. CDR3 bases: TGTGCCAGCAGCTTAGCTGCGGGGGCCCAAGAGACCCAGTACTTC.

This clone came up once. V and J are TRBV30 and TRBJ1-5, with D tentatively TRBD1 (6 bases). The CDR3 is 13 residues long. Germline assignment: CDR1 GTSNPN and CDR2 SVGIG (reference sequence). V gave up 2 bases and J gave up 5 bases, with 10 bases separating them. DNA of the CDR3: TGTGCCTGGAGTCAGGGGAGTTATCAGCCCCAGCATTTT. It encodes CAWSQGSYQPQHF.

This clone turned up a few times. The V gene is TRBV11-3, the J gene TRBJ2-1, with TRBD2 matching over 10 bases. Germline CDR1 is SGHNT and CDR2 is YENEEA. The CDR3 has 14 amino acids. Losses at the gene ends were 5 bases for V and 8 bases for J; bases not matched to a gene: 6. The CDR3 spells CASSRLGLADEQFF. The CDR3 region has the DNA TGTGCCAGCAGCCGCCTCGGACTAGCGGATGAGCAGTTCTTC.

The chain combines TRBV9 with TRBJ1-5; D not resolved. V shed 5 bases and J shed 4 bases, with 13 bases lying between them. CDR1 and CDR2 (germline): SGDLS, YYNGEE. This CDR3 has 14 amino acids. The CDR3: CASSEMTENQPQHF. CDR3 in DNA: TGTGCCAGCAGTGAAATGACTGAGAATCAGCCCCAGCATTTT.

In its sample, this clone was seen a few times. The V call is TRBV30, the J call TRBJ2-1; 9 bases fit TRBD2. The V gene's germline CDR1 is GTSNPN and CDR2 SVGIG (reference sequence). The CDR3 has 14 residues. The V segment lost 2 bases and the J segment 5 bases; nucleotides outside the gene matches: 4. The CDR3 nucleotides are TGTGCCTGGAGTACAAGCGGGAGGCACAATGAGCAGTTCTTC. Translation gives CAWSTSGRHNEQFF.

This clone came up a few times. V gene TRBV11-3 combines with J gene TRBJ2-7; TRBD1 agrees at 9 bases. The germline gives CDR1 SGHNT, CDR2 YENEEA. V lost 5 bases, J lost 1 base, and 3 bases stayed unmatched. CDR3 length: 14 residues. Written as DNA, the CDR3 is TGTGCCAGCAGCCTGGACAGGGGTTCCTACGAGCAGTACTTC. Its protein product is CASSLDRGSYEQYF.